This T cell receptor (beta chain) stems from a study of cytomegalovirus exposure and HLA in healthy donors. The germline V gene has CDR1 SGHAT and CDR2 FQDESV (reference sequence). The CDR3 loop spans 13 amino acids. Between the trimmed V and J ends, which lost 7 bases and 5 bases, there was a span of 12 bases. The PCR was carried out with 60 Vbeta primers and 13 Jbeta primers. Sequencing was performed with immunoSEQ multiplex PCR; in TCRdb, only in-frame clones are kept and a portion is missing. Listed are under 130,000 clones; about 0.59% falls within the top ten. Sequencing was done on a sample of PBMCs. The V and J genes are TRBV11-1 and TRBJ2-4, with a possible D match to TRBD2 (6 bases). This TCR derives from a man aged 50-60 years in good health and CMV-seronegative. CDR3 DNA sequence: TGTGCCAGCACTTACTCGGGAGAAAACATTCAGTACTTC. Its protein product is CASTYSGENIQYF. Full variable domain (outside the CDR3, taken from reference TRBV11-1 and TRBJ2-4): EAEVAQSPRYKITEKSQAVAFWCDPISGHATLYWYRQILGQGPELLVQFQDESVVDDSQLPKDRFSAERLKGVDSTLKIQPAELGDSAMYLCASTYSGENIQYFGAGTRLSVL.